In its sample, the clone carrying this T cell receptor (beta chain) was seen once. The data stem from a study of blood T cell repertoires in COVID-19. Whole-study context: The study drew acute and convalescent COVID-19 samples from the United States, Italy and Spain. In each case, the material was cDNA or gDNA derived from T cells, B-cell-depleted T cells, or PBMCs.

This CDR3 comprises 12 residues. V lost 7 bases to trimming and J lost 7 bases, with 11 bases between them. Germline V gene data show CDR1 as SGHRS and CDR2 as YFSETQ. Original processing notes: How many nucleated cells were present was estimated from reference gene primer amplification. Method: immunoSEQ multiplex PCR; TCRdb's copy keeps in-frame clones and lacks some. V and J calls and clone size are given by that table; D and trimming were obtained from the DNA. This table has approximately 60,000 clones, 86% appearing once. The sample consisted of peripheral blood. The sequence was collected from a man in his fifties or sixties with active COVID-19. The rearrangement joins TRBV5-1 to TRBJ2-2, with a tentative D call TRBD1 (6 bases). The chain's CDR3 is CASQGYGGELFF. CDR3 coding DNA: TGCGCCAGCCAGGGGTACGGCGGGGAGCTGTTTTTT.